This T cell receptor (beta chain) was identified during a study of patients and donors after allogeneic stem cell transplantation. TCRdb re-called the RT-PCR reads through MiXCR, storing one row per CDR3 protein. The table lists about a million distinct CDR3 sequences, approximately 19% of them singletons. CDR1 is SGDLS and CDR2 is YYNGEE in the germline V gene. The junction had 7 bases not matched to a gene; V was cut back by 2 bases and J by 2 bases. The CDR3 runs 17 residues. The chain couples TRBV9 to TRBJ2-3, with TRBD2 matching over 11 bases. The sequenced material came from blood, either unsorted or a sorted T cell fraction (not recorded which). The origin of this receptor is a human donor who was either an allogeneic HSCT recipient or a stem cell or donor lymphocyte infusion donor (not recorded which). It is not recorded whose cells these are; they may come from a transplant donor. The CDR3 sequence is CASSVDPSGGTTDTQYF. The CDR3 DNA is TGTGCCAGCAGCGTTGACCCTAGCGGGGGGACCACAGATACGCAGTATTTT. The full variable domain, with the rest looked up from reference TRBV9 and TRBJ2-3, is DSGVTQTPKHLITATGQRVTLRCSPRSGDLSVYWYQQSLDQGLQFLIQYYNGEERAKGNILERFSAQQFPDLHSELNLSSLELGDSALYFCASSVDPSGGTTDTQYFGPGTRLTVL.